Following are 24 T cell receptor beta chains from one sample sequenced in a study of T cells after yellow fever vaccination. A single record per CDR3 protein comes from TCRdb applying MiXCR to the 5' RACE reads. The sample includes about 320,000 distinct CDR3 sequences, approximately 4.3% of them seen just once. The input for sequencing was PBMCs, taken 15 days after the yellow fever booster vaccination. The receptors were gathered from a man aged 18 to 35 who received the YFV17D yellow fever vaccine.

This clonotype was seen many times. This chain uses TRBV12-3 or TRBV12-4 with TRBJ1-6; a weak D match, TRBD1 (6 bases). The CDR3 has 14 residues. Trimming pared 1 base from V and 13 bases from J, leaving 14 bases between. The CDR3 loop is CASSLGQAPSPLHF. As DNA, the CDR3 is TGTGCCAGCAGTTTAGGACAGGCCCCCTCGCCCCTCCACTTT.

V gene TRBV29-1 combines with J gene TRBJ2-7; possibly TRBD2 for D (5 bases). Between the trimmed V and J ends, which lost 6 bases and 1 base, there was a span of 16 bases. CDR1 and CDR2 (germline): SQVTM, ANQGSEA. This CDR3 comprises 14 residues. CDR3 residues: CSVAGRTGSYEQYF. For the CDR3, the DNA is TGCAGCGTAGCCGGTAGGACGGGGTCCTACGAGCAGTACTTC.

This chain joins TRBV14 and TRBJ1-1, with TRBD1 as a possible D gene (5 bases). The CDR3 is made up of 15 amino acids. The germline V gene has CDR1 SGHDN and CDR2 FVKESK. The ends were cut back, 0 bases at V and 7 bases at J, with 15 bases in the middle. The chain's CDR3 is CASSQDIGGRNEAFF. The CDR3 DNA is TGTGCCAGCAGCCAAGATATCGGGGGTCGAAATGAAGCTTTCTTT. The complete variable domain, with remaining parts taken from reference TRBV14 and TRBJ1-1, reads EAGVTQFPSHSVIEKGQTVTLRCDPISGHDNLYWYRRVMGKEIKFLLHFVKESKQDESGMPNNRFLAERTGGTYSTLKVQPAELEDSGVYFCASSQDIGGRNEAFFGQGTRLTVV.

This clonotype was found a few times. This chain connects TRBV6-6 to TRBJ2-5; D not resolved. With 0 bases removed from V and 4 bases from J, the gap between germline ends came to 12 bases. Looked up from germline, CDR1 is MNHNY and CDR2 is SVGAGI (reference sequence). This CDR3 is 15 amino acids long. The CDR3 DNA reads TGTGCCAGCAGTTACTCATGGGGTATGGGAGAGACCCAGTACTTC. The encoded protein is CASSYSWGMGETQYF.

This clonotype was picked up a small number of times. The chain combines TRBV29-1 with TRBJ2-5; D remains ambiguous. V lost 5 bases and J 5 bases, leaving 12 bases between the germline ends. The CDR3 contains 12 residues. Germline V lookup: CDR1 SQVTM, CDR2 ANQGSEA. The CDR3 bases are TGCAGCGTTCGAAGTTCCAAGGAGACCCAGTACTTC. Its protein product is CSVRSSKETQYF.

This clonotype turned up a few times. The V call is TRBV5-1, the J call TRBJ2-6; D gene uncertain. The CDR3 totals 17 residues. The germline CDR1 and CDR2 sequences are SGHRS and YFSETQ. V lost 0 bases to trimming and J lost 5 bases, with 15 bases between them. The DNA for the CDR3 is TGCGCCAGCAGCTTGGGGATGACAAACCTCTGGGCCAACGTCCTGACTTTC. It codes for CASSLGMTNLWANVLTF.

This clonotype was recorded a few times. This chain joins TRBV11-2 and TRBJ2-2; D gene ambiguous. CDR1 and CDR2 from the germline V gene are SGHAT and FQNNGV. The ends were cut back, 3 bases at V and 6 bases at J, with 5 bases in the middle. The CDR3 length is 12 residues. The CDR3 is CASSFTAGELFF. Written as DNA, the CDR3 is TGTGCCAGCAGCTTCACCGCCGGGGAGCTGTTTTTT.

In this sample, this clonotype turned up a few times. This chain's CDR3 is CASSTSREDTQYF. The CDR3 DNA reads as TGTGCCAGCAGCACATCCCGCGAAGATACGCAGTATTTT. V and J are TRBV14 and TRBJ2-3, with no clear D. Between the trimmed V and J ends, which lost 5 bases and 5 bases, there was a span of 11 bases. The germline V gene has CDR1 SGHDN and CDR2 FVKESK. CDR3 size: 13 residues.

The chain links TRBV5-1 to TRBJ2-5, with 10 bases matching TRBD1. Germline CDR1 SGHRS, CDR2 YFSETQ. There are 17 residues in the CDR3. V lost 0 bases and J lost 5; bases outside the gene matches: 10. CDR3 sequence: CASSLEYRTGGGETQYF. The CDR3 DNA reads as TGCGCCAGCAGCTTGGAGTACAGGACAGGGGGTGGTGAGACCCAGTACTTC.

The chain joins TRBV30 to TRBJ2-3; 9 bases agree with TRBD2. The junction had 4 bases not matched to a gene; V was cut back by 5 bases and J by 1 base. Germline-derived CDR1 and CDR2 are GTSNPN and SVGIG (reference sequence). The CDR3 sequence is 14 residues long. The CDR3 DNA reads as TGTGCCTGGGAGAAGCGGGGGGGCACAGATACGCAGTATTTT. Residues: CAWEKRGGTDTQYF.

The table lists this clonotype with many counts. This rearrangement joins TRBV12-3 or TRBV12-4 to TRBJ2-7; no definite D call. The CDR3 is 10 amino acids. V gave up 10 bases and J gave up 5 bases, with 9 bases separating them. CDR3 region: CATGRDEQYF. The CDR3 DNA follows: TGTGCCACCGGACGGGACGAGCAGTACTTC.

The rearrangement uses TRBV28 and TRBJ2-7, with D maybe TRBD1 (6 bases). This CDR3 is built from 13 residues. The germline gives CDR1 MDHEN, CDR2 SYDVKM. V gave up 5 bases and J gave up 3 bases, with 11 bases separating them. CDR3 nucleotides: TGTGCCAGCAGTCCGGGACATTTCTACGAGCAGTACGTC. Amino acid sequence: CASSPGHFYEQYV.

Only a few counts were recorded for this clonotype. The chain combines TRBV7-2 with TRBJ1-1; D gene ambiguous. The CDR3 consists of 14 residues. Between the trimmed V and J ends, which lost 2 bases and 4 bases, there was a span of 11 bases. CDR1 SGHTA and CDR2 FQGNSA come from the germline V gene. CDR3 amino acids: CASSLSARGTEAFF. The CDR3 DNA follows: TGTGCCAGCAGCTTAAGCGCGAGAGGCACTGAAGCTTTCTTT.

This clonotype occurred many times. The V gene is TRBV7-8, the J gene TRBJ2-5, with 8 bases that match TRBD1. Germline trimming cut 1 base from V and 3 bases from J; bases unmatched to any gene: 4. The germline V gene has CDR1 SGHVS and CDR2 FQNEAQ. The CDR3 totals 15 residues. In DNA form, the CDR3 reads TGTGCCAGCAGCTTAGAGACAGGGGCGAAAGAGACCCAGTACTTC. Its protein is CASSLETGAKETQYF. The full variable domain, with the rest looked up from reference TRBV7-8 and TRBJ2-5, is GAGVSQSPRYKVAKRGQDVALRCDPISGHVSLFWYQQALGQGPEFLTYFQNEAQLDKSGLPSDRFFAERPEGSVSTLKIQRTQQEDSAVYLCASSLETGAKETQYFGPGTRLLVL.

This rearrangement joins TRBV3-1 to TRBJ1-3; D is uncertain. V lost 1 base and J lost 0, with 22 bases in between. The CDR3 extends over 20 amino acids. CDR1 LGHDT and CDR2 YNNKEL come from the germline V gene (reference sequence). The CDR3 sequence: CASSQGWEGGRMVSGNTIYF. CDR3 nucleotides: TGTGCCAGCAGCCAAGGCTGGGAAGGCGGCAGAATGGTCTCTGGAAACACCATATATTTT.

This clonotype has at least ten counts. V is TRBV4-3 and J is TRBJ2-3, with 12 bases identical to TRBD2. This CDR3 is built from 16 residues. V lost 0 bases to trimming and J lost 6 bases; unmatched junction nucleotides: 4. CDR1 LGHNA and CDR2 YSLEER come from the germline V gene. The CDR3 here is CASSQEGGLAGDTQYF. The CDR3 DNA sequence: TGCGCCAGCAGCCAAGAGGGAGGACTAGCGGGGGATACGCAGTATTTT.

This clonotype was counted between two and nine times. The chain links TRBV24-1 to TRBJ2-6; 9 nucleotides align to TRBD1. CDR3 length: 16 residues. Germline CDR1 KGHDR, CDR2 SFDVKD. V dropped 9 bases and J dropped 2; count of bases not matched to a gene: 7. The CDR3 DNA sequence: TGTGCCACCTCCGGGACAGGGAGCACTGGGGCCAACGTCCTGACTTTC. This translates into CATSGTGSTGANVLTF.

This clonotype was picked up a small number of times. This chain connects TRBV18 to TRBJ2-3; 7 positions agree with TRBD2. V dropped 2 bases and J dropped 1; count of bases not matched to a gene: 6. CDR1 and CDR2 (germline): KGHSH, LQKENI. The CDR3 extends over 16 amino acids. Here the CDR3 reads CASSPGGGGRTDTQYF. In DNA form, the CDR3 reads TGTGCCAGCTCACCAGGTGGCGGGGGACGCACAGATACGCAGTATTTT.

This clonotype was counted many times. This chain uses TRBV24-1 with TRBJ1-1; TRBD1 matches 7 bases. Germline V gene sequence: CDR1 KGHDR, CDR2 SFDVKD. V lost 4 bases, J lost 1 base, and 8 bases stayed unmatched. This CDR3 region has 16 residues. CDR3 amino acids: CATSELTGSANTEAFF. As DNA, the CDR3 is TGTGCCACCAGTGAATTGACAGGGTCAGCGAACACTGAAGCTTTCTTT.

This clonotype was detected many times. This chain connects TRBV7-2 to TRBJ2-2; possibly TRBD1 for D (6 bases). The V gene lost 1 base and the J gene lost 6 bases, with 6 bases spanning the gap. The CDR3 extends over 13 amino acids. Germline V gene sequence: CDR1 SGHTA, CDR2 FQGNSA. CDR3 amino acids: CASSLDRAGELFF. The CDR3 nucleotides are TGTGCCAGCAGCTTAGACAGGGCCGGGGAGCTGTTTTTT.

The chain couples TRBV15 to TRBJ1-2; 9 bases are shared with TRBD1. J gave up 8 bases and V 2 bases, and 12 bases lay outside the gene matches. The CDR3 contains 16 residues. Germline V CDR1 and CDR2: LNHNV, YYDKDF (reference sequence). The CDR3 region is CATSRLQGQGIGGYTF. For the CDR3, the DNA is TGTGCCACCAGCAGACTTCAGGGACAGGGCATCGGGGGCTACACCTTC.

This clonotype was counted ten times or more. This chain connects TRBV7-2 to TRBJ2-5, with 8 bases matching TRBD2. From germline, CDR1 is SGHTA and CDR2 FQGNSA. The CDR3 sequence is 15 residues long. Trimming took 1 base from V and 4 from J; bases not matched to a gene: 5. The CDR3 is CASSLVSGDGETQYF. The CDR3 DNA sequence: TGTGCCAGCAGCTTAGTTAGCGGGGACGGAGAGACCCAGTACTTC.

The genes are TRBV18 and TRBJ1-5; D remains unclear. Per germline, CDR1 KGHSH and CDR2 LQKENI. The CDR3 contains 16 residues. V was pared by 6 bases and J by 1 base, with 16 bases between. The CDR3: CASSLYDIGSNQPQHF. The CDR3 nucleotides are TGTGCCAGCTCTCTCTATGACATAGGGAGCAATCAGCCCCAGCATTTT.

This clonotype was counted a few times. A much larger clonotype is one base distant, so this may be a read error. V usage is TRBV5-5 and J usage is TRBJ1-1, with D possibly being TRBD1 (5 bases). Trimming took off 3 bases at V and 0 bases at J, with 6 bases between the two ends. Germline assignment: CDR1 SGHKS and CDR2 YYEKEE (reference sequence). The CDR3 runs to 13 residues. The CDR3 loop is CASSWDVNTEAFF. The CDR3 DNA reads TGTGCCAGCAGCTGGGACGTGAACACTGAAGCTTTCTTT.